Described below is a single TCR beta chain sequence and its context. Sequenced by immunoSEQ multiplex PCR; TCRdb stores in-frame clones only, minus some. Of roughly 190,000 clones listed, about 88% were seen once; the top ten hold around 4.8%. The data derive from a study of blood T cell repertoires in COVID-19. The TCR sequence derives from a human donor in a cohort sampled during active COVID-19. Sequencing was carried out using peripheral blood.

CDR3 loop: CASSPRTGFDSEQFF. The CDR3 DNA sequence: TGTGCCAGCAGCCCGCGGACAGGGTTTGATAGTGAGCAGTTCTTC. V is TRBV5-6 and J is TRBJ2-1, with TRBD1 matching 8 bases. Per germline, CDR1 SGHDT and CDR2 YYEEEE. The CDR3 loop spans 15 amino acids. V shed 4 bases and J 9 bases; nucleotides not matched to a gene: 12.